The 18 T cell receptor beta chains presented below share a single source sample, sequenced in a study of blood T cell repertoires in COVID-19. Data came from immunoSEQ multiplex PCR; TCRdb stores just in-frame clones and leaves some out. The sample has under 200,000 clones, roughly 77% seen once; the top ten hold about 7%. Specimen: peripheral blood. These TCRs come from a man aged 70-80 years with active or convalescent COVID-19.

J is TRBJ2-3 and V is TRBV4-1, with 9 bases lining up with TRBD2. Germline V gives CDR1 MGHRA, CDR2 YSYEKL. The V and J ends lost 5 bases and 0 bases, in that order; junction bases with no gene match: 6. The CDR3 covers 16 residues. CDR3 in DNA: TGCGCCAGCAGCGAAGGGACTAGCCCGAGCACAGATACGCAGTATTTT. Translating it yields CASSEGTSPSTDTQYF.

The rearrangement links TRBV5-4 to TRBJ2-7, with no clear D. This CDR3 contains 11 residues. Germline assignment: CDR1 SGHNT and CDR2 YYREEE (reference sequence). Trimming stripped 7 bases from V and 5 bases from J, with 10 bases between. For the CDR3, the DNA is TGTGCCAGCGGGCAGTTCGACGAGCAGTACTTC. Translating gives CASGQFDEQYF.

The chain recombines TRBV2 with TRBJ1-1; 8 positions agree with TRBD1. V shed 7 bases and J 1 base; nucleotides not matched to a gene: 5. Germline assignment: CDR1 SNHLY and CDR2 FYNNEI. There are 14 residues in the CDR3. The CDR3 spells CASTPGGRNTEAFF. In nucleotides, the CDR3 is TGTGCCAGCACCCCAGGGGGCAGGAACACTGAAGCTTTCTTT.

This clone was detected a few times. This sequence joins TRBV6-5 and TRBJ2-7; TRBD1 might be the D (5 bases). In germline, CDR1 is MNHEY, CDR2 SVGAGI. V lost 2 bases and J lost 0, with 8 bases in between. This CDR3 is 14 amino acids long. CDR3 nucleotide sequence: TGTGCCAGCAGTTACGGGGCAGCCTCCTACGAGCAGTACTTC. It translates to CASSYGAASYEQYF.

This clone appeared a single time. The chain employs TRBV6-5 and TRBJ2-7; 8 bases map to TRBD1. The germline V gene encodes CDR1 MNHEY and CDR2 SVGAGI. The V segment lost 6 bases and the J segment 5 bases; nucleotides outside the gene matches: 9. There are 14 residues in the CDR3. CDR3 in DNA: TGTGCCAGCAGGTCCCCGGGACAGGACCACGAGCAGTACTTC. Encoded protein: CASRSPGQDHEQYF.

Details on this clone: The DNA is omitted, as the CDR3 cannot be located on it reliably, and the CDR3 follows TCRdb's listing. The V call is TRBV6-5, the J call TRBJ2-3; the tabulated D call, TRBD2, remains unverified against the DNA. The germline V gene encodes CDR1 MNHEY and CDR2 SVGAGI. The CDR3 is 12 residues long, counting both termini. The CDR3 protein is CASSTSLGGQYF.

CDR3 coding DNA: TGTGCCAGTAGCGCCATGGGCGGACTCAATCAGCCCCAGCATTTT. Residues: CASSAMGGLNQPQHF. The gene calls are TRBV19 and TRBJ1-5, with D hard to call. The CDR3 covers 15 residues. The V gene lost 6 bases and the J gene lost 3 bases, with 15 bases spanning the gap. Germline-derived CDR1 and CDR2 are LNHDA and SQIVND (reference sequence).

The chain uses TRBV29-1 and TRBJ1-1, with TRBD1 identical over 9 bases. Germline V gives CDR1 SQVTM, CDR2 ANQGSEA. Trimming cost V 4 bases and J 1 base; bases outside gene matches: 7. The CDR3 runs to 15 residues. CDR3 amino acids: CSVVGQGMSNTEAFF. The CDR3 nucleotides read TGCAGCGTTGTAGGACAGGGGATGTCGAACACTGAAGCTTTCTTT.

The chain combines TRBV2 with TRBJ2-5, with TRBD2 matching 7 bases. The J segment lost 4 bases and the V segment lost 6 bases, leaving 2 bases of the junction unmatched. The CDR3 has 12 residues. Per germline, CDR1 SNHLY and CDR2 FYNNEI. The CDR3 protein is CASSGGSETQYF. The CDR3 nucleotides read TGTGCCAGCAGCGGGGGGTCAGAGACCCAGTACTTC.

V gene TRBV12-3 or TRBV12-4 combines with J gene TRBJ1-6; D call uncertain. The CDR3 is 12 residues long. V lost 3 bases and J lost 10, with 7 bases in between. As DNA, the CDR3 is TGTGCCAGCAGTTTTAGTAGCTCACCCCTCCACTTT. This translates into CASSFSSSPLHF.

The V call is TRBV2, the J call TRBJ1-1, with 7 nucleotides matching TRBD1. This CDR3 comprises 13 residues. Germline CDR1 SNHLY, CDR2 FYNNEI. V was pared by 6 bases and J by 4 bases, with 5 bases of the junction left unmatched. CDR3 DNA sequence: TGTGCCAGCAGGGCAGGGGGAGGCACTGAAGCTTTCTTT. It yields the protein CASRAGGGTEAFF. Using reference TRBV2 and TRBJ1-1 for the parts outside the CDR3, the full variable domain is EPEVTQTPSHQVTQMGQEVILRCVPISNHLYFYWYRQILGQKVEFLVSFYNNEISEKSEIFDDQFSVERPDGSNFTLKIRSTKLEDSAMYFCASRAGGGTEAFFGQGTRLTVV.

In this sample, this clone turned up once. This chain uses TRBV12-3 or TRBV12-4 with TRBJ1-2; D ambiguous. This CDR3 contains 13 residues. Between the trimmed V and J ends, which lost 3 bases and 7 bases, there was a span of 12 bases. The CDR3 spells CASSFEVLSGYTF. The CDR3 DNA sequence: TGTGCCAGCAGTTTTGAGGTACTTAGTGGCTACACCTTC.

The chain uses TRBV2 and TRBJ2-5, with TRBD1 matching 7 bases. The CDR3 runs 14 residues. The germline V gene encodes CDR1 SNHLY and CDR2 FYNNEI. The trim removed 6 bases at V and 5 bases at J, leaving 9 bases unmatched. CDR3 sequence: CASSGQAQVETQYF. The CDR3 DNA reads TGTGCCAGCAGCGGACAGGCTCAAGTGGAGACCCAGTACTTC.

This chain links TRBV9 with TRBJ1-1; D gene unclear. Trimming pared 4 bases from V and 0 bases from J, leaving 13 bases between. CDR1 is SGDLS and CDR2 is YYNGEE in the germline V gene. The CDR3 has 15 residues. CDR3 protein: CASSPSGFLNTEAFF. CDR3 DNA sequence: TGTGCCAGCAGCCCATCGGGGTTTTTGAACACTGAAGCTTTCTTT. The whole variable domain, remainder taken from reference TRBV9 and TRBJ1-1, is DSGVTQTPKHLITATGQRVTLRCSPRSGDLSVYWYQQSLDQGLQFLIQYYNGEERAKGNILERFSAQQFPDLHSELNLSSLELGDSALYFCASSPSGFLNTEAFFGQGTRLTVV.

The chain joins TRBV5-1 to TRBJ1-4, with 8 positions matching TRBD1. The J segment lost 3 bases and the V segment lost 4 bases, leaving 5 bases of the junction unmatched. Looked up from germline, CDR1 is SGHRS and CDR2 is YFSETQ. The CDR3 covers 15 residues. This CDR3 is CASSTAGQANEKLFF. The CDR3 DNA is TGCGCCAGCAGCACGGCGGGACAGGCTAATGAAAAACTGTTTTTT.

The chain carries TRBV9 and TRBJ2-7, with 10 bases that match TRBD2. There are 19 residues in the CDR3. The V segment lost 0 bases and the J segment 4 bases; nucleotides outside the gene matches: 16. Per the germline V gene, CDR1 is SGDLS and CDR2 is YYNGEE. Here the CDR3 DNA reads TGTGCCAGCAGCGTAGGGCCCGAGGGGTGGCCTAGCGGGGGATACGAGCAGTACTTC. This sequence encodes CASSVGPEGWPSGGYEQYF.

The V and J genes are TRBV6-5 and TRBJ2-5; no definite D call. Trimming stripped 6 bases from V and 4 bases from J, with 12 bases between. CDR1 is MNHEY, CDR2 SVGAGI, per germline. The CDR3 covers 13 residues. The CDR3 loop is CASRPLVLETQYF. Here the CDR3 DNA reads TGTGCCAGCAGGCCACTCGTCCTAGAGACCCAGTACTTC.

A few counts support this clone. V and J are TRBV18 and TRBJ1-1; tentative D call: TRBD1 (5 bases). Germline CDR1 reads KGHSH; CDR2 reads LQKENI. The CDR3 is 16 amino acids. V shed 6 bases and J shed 1 base, with 18 bases lying between them. This CDR3 is CASSYSGHGTNTEAFF. The CDR3 region has the DNA TGTGCCAGCTCCTATTCAGGGCACGGAACGAACACTGAAGCTTTCTTT.